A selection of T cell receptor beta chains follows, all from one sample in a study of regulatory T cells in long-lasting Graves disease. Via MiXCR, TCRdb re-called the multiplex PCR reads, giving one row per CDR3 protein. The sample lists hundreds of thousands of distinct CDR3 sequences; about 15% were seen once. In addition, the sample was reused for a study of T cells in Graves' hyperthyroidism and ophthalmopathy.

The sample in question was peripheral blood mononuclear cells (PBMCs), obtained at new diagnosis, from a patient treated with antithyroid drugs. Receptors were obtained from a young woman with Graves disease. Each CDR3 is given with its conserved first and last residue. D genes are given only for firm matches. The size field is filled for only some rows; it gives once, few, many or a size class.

cdr3_nt: TGTGCCAGCAGTCCCGGGGCAGACAGGGTCATGTTCTTT
cdr3_aa: CASSPGADRVMFF
clone_size: -
j_call: TRBJ1-1
d_call: TRBD1
v_call: TRBV6-4

cdr3_nt: TGTGCCAGCAGCCTCCCCAGACGAAACATCTACGAGCAGTACTTC
cdr3_aa: CASSLPRRNIYEQYF
clone_size: many
j_call: TRBJ2-7
d_call: -
v_call: TRBV28

cdr3_nt: TGTGCCAGCAGTTCCTCGGGTCAGGGGGCCTATGAGCAGTTCTTC
cdr3_aa: CASSSSGQGAYEQFF
clone_size: many
j_call: TRBJ2-1
d_call: TRBD1
v_call: TRBV27

cdr3_nt: TGTGCCAGCAGGGAACAGGGGGCTAACTATGGCTACACCTTC
cdr3_aa: CASREQGANYGYTF
clone_size: many
j_call: TRBJ1-2
d_call: TRBD1
v_call: TRBV6-1

cdr3_nt: TGTGCCAGCAGACGGGGGGTCTACGAGCAGTACTTC
cdr3_aa: CASRRGVYEQYF
clone_size: -
j_call: TRBJ2-7
d_call: TRBD2
v_call: TRBV11-2

cdr3_nt: TGTGCCAGCAGGTCCCCAGGTGTTAAGGCCTACGAGCAGTACTTC
cdr3_aa: CASRSPGVKAYEQYF
clone_size: many
j_call: TRBJ2-7
d_call: -
v_call: TRBV6-1

cdr3_nt: TGTGCCAGCAGCGGGGGGGAAAACTATGGCTACACCTTC
cdr3_aa: CASSGGENYGYTF
clone_size: -
j_call: TRBJ1-2
d_call: -
v_call: TRBV9

cdr3_nt: TGCAGTGCTAGGGCTAGCGGGAGACGCGAGCAGTACTTC
cdr3_aa: CSARASGRREQYF
clone_size: many
j_call: TRBJ2-7
d_call: TRBD2
v_call: TRBV20-1

cdr3_nt: TGTGCCAGCAGTTACAGCGCGGGACGGGGGCAGCCCCAGCATTTT
cdr3_aa: CASSYSAGRGQPQHF
clone_size: many
j_call: TRBJ1-5
d_call: -
v_call: TRBV6-4

cdr3_nt: TGTGCCAGCAGTTTATACGCCGGGACAGGGGGCTATGGCTACACCTTC
cdr3_aa: CASSLYAGTGGYGYTF
clone_size: -
j_call: TRBJ1-2
d_call: TRBD1
v_call: TRBV27

cdr3_nt: TGTGCCAGCAGCTTTTCGGGGGGGTTCTCTGGGGCCAACGTCCTGACTTTC
cdr3_aa: CASSFSGGFSGANVLTF
clone_size: many
j_call: TRBJ2-6
d_call: TRBD2
v_call: TRBV11-2

cdr3_nt: TGCGCCAGCAGCTTGGGACTAGCGGGTCCCCCACACGAGCAGTACTTC
cdr3_aa: CASSLGLAGPPHEQYF
clone_size: -
j_call: TRBJ2-7
d_call: TRBD2
v_call: TRBV5-1

cdr3_nt: TGTGCCAGCAGTACCCTAGCGGGCTCCTACGAGCAGTACTTC
cdr3_aa: CASSTLAGSYEQYF
clone_size: many
j_call: TRBJ2-7
d_call: TRBD2
v_call: TRBV12-3/TRBV12-4

cdr3_nt: TGCAGTGTGGAAGGGAACACCGGGGAGCTGTTTTTT
cdr3_aa: CSVEGNTGELFF
clone_size: -
j_call: TRBJ2-2
d_call: -
v_call: TRBV20-1

cdr3_nt: TGTGCCAGCTCACCTCTCGGTGCTAATGAAAAACTGTTTTTT
cdr3_aa: CASSPLGANEKLFF
clone_size: many
j_call: TRBJ1-4
d_call: -
v_call: TRBV18

cdr3_nt: TGTGCCAGCAGCACCAGGGGGCTTGGTGGCTACACCTTC
cdr3_aa: CASSTRGLGGYTF
clone_size: many
j_call: TRBJ1-2
d_call: TRBD1
v_call: TRBV28

cdr3_nt: TGTGCCTGGAGTCGAACGACCCCCAGGACAAGATACAATGAGCAGTTCTTC
cdr3_aa: CAWSRTTPRTRYNEQFF
clone_size: many
j_call: TRBJ2-1
d_call: -
v_call: TRBV30

cdr3_nt: TGTGCCAGCTCACCAGAGGTGGGAGAGGGATCTCTGGCCTACGAGCAGTACTTC
cdr3_aa: CASSPEVGEGSLAYEQYF
clone_size: many
j_call: TRBJ2-7
d_call: -
v_call: TRBV18

cdr3_nt: TGTGCCAGCAGCTTTGGGACAACGGTGTATAATTCACCCCTCCACTTT
cdr3_aa: CASSFGTTVYNSPLHF
clone_size: many
j_call: TRBJ1-6
d_call: -
v_call: TRBV7-9

cdr3_nt: TGCGCCAGCAGCTTCTCCGGGACAGTCTCTGGGGCCAACGTCCTGACTTTC
cdr3_aa: CASSFSGTVSGANVLTF
clone_size: -
j_call: TRBJ2-6
d_call: TRBD1
v_call: TRBV5-1

cdr3_nt: TGTGCCAGCAACTGGAGTGGGGGAAGTGAAAAACTGTTTTTT
cdr3_aa: CASNWSGGSEKLFF
clone_size: -
j_call: TRBJ1-4
d_call: -
v_call: TRBV6-1

cdr3_nt: TGTGCCTGGAGCCGCGGGAATGGGCAGTACTTC
cdr3_aa: CAWSRGNGQYF
clone_size: few
j_call: TRBJ2-7
d_call: -
v_call: TRBV30

cdr3_nt: TGTGCCAGCAGTCCCTTCTCAGGGCACACAGATACGCAGTATTTT
cdr3_aa: CASSPFSGHTDTQYF
clone_size: many
j_call: TRBJ2-3
d_call: -
v_call: TRBV27

cdr3_nt: TGTGCCAGCAGAGGCCCCCTCTTAACTTGGTCAGCAGATACGCAGTATTTT
cdr3_aa: CASRGPLLTWSADTQYF
clone_size: many
j_call: TRBJ2-3
d_call: -
v_call: TRBV12-3/TRBV12-4

cdr3_nt: TGTGCCAGCTCAGATGGGACAGCTGAAGCTTTCTTT
cdr3_aa: CASSDGTAEAFF
clone_size: -
j_call: TRBJ1-1
d_call: TRBD1
v_call: TRBV18

cdr3_nt: TGCAGTGCCGAGATCCCGGGACAGTCTTATAATTCACCCCTCCACTTT
cdr3_aa: CSAEIPGQSYNSPLHF
clone_size: many
j_call: TRBJ1-6
d_call: TRBD1
v_call: TRBV20-1

cdr3_nt: TGTGCCAGCAGCCATCCCTTAATCACTAGCGGGAGGTCTCGCGAGCAGTTCTTC
cdr3_aa: CASSHPLITSGRSREQFF
clone_size: many
j_call: TRBJ2-1
d_call: TRBD2
v_call: TRBV6-1

cdr3_nt: TGTGCCAGCTCTCCGAGGACGGGGGTCTATGGCTACACCTTC
cdr3_aa: CASSPRTGVYGYTF
clone_size: many
j_call: TRBJ1-2
d_call: -
v_call: TRBV18

cdr3_nt: TGTGCCAGCAGTCAACGAAGAAGACTCAGGGGCAGGGACACTGAAGCTTTCTTT
cdr3_aa: CASSQRRRLRGRDTEAFF
clone_size: many
j_call: TRBJ1-1
d_call: -
v_call: TRBV2

cdr3_nt: TGCGCCAGCAGCTTTTCTCGGGAGTACACCGGGGAGCTGTTTTTT
cdr3_aa: CASSFSREYTGELFF
clone_size: -
j_call: TRBJ2-2
d_call: -
v_call: TRBV5-1

cdr3_nt: TGCAGCGTTGACGGGGTGGAGACCCAGTACTTC
cdr3_aa: CSVDGVETQYF
clone_size: many
j_call: TRBJ2-5
d_call: -
v_call: TRBV29-1

cdr3_nt: TGCAGTGCCTACTTCGAGGCAGATACGCAGTATTTT
cdr3_aa: CSAYFEADTQYF
clone_size: many
j_call: TRBJ2-3
d_call: -
v_call: TRBV20-1

cdr3_nt: TGTGCCAGCAACCCAGCGGGAGTGGCAGATACGCAGTATTTT
cdr3_aa: CASNPAGVADTQYF
clone_size: many
j_call: TRBJ2-3
d_call: TRBD2
v_call: TRBV28

cdr3_nt: TGCGCCAGCAGCCAACATAGCGGGAGTCGCGAGCAGTACTTC
cdr3_aa: CASSQHSGSREQYF
clone_size: few
j_call: TRBJ2-7
d_call: TRBD2
v_call: TRBV4-1

cdr3_nt: TGTGCCAGCAGCGGACTAGCGCCGAGCTCCTACGAGCAGTACTTC
cdr3_aa: CASSGLAPSSYEQYF
clone_size: many
j_call: TRBJ2-7
d_call: TRBD2
v_call: TRBV2

cdr3_nt: TGTGCCAGTAGGGCCGGACAGGGTTACCACGAGCAGTACTTC
cdr3_aa: CASRAGQGYHEQYF
clone_size: -
j_call: TRBJ2-7
d_call: TRBD1
v_call: TRBV19

cdr3_nt: TGTGCCAGCTCACCGTTGGGGACTAGCGGGAGGGCCCACTCCGGCAATGAGCAGTTCTTC
cdr3_aa: CASSPLGTSGRAHSGNEQFF
clone_size: few
j_call: TRBJ2-1
d_call: TRBD2
v_call: TRBV18

cdr3_nt: TGTGCCAGCAGTTACTCTGCACCAGAGTGGACTTACCACGGGCCAGATACGCAGTATTTT
cdr3_aa: CASSYSAPEWTYHGPDTQYF
clone_size: -
j_call: TRBJ2-3
d_call: -
v_call: TRBV11-2

cdr3_nt: TGTGCCTGGAGTCACAGGGACAATCAGCCCCAGCATTTT
cdr3_aa: CAWSHRDNQPQHF
clone_size: many
j_call: TRBJ1-5
d_call: -
v_call: TRBV30

cdr3_nt: TGTGCCATCAGTGCCCCGGGGGGACTAGCGCTACCAAGGGGCAATGAGCAGTTCTTC
cdr3_aa: CAISAPGGLALPRGNEQFF
clone_size: many
j_call: TRBJ2-1
d_call: TRBD2
v_call: TRBV10-3

cdr3_nt: TGTGCCAGCAGCCCGAGGCTTGCGGGAGCGACCAATGAGCAGTTCTTC
cdr3_aa: CASSPRLAGATNEQFF
clone_size: many
j_call: TRBJ2-1
d_call: TRBD2
v_call: TRBV3-1

cdr3_nt: TGTGCCACCACTACGGGGTCCCAAGAGACCCAGTACTTC
cdr3_aa: CATTTGSQETQYF
clone_size: many
j_call: TRBJ2-5
d_call: -
v_call: TRBV15

cdr3_nt: TGTGCCAGCAAAATTGGCACAGATACGCAGTATTTT
cdr3_aa: CASKIGTDTQYF
clone_size: many
j_call: TRBJ2-3
d_call: -
v_call: TRBV12-3/TRBV12-4

cdr3_nt: TGTGCCAGCAGCTCCATAGTTGAGAGAGCCAGGGTTGGGGAGCTGTTTTTT
cdr3_aa: CASSSIVERARVGELFF
clone_size: -
j_call: TRBJ2-2
d_call: -
v_call: TRBV27

cdr3_nt: TGTGCCAGCAGCGTAGGCTCCGGGGGAGCGGGAGGAACAGATACGCAGTATTTT
cdr3_aa: CASSVGSGGAGGTDTQYF
clone_size: -
j_call: TRBJ2-3
d_call: TRBD2
v_call: TRBV7-2

cdr3_nt: TGTGCCAGCAGCTTCCAGTACGCGAGCTCCTACGAGCAGTACTTC
cdr3_aa: CASSFQYASSYEQYF
clone_size: -
j_call: TRBJ2-7
d_call: -
v_call: TRBV13

cdr3_nt: TGTGCCAGTGAACTGGGGCAGGGGGCCAACTATGGCTACACCTTC
cdr3_aa: CASELGQGANYGYTF
clone_size: -
j_call: TRBJ1-2
d_call: TRBD1
v_call: TRBV19

cdr3_nt: TGTGCCAGCAGCCCGCAACTGGGGCAGGAGCGTAGCGAGCAGTACTTC
cdr3_aa: CASSPQLGQERSEQYF
clone_size: many
j_call: TRBJ2-7
d_call: -
v_call: TRBV7-2

cdr3_nt: TGTGCCACCAGTGATTTTGGGGCAACGCACAGTGGCTACACCTTC
cdr3_aa: CATSDFGATHSGYTF
clone_size: many
j_call: TRBJ1-2
d_call: -
v_call: TRBV24-1

cdr3_nt: TGTGCCAGTCGTATACCGGCGGCCGCGAACACTGAAGCTTTCTTT
cdr3_aa: CASRIPAAANTEAFF
clone_size: many
j_call: TRBJ1-1
d_call: -
v_call: TRBV19

cdr3_nt: TGTGCCAGCAGTACAGTACCTAGCACAGATACGCAGTATTTT
cdr3_aa: CASSTVPSTDTQYF
clone_size: many
j_call: TRBJ2-3
d_call: -
v_call: TRBV2

cdr3_nt: TGTGCCAGCAGTTTCGCAGACGGGTACGAGCAGTACTTC
cdr3_aa: CASSFADGYEQYF
clone_size: many
j_call: TRBJ2-7
d_call: -
v_call: TRBV28

cdr3_nt: TGCGCCAGCAGCCACCCCTTGGGGGAGTTTCGCAATGAGCAGTTCTTC
cdr3_aa: CASSHPLGEFRNEQFF
clone_size: -
j_call: TRBJ2-1
d_call: -
v_call: TRBV4-1

cdr3_nt: TGCGCCAGCAGCCAGCAAAAGTACACCAACTATGGCTACACCTTC
cdr3_aa: CASSQQKYTNYGYTF
clone_size: -
j_call: TRBJ1-2
d_call: -
v_call: TRBV4-1

cdr3_nt: TGTGCCAGCAGCTCCCGGACGGTAATGAACACTGAAGCTTTCTTT
cdr3_aa: CASSSRTVMNTEAFF
clone_size: -
j_call: TRBJ1-1
d_call: -
v_call: TRBV7-2

cdr3_nt: TGTGCCAGCAGTTTATTTGGCCCCTACGAGCAGTACTTC
cdr3_aa: CASSLFGPYEQYF
clone_size: many
j_call: TRBJ2-7
d_call: -
v_call: TRBV28

cdr3_nt: TGTGCCAGCAGACCAGGGGGAAGGAATGGCTACACCTTC
cdr3_aa: CASRPGGRNGYTF
clone_size: many
j_call: TRBJ1-2
d_call: TRBD1
v_call: TRBV11-1

cdr3_nt: TGTGCCAGCAGCTTAGAACAGGACCGCACAGATACGCAGTATTTT
cdr3_aa: CASSLEQDRTDTQYF
clone_size: -
j_call: TRBJ2-3
d_call: -
v_call: TRBV13

cdr3_nt: TGTGCCAGCAGCTTCCTCCTAACTGAAGCTTTCTTT
cdr3_aa: CASSFLLTEAFF
clone_size: many
j_call: TRBJ1-1
d_call: -
v_call: TRBV7-2